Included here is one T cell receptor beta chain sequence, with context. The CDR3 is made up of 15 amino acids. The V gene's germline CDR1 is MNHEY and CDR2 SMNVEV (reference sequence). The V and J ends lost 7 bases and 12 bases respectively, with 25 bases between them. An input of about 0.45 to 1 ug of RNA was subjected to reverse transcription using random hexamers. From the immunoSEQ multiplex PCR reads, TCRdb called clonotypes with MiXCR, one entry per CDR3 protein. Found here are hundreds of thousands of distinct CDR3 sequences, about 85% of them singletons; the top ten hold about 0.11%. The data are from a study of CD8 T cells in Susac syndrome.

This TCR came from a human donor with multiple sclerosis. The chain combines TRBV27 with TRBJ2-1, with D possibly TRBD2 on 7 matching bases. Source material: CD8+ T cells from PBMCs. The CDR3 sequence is CASTPRVGGRFPQFF. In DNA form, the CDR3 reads TGTGCCAGCACCCCTCGGGTCGGGGGGCGATTCCCGCAGTTCTTC.